This T cell receptor beta chain derives from a study of CD8+ T cells in alopecia areata. The V segment lost 3 bases and the J segment 2 bases; nucleotides outside the gene matches: 7. The CDR3 is 16 amino acids. CDR1 is SQVTM, CDR2 ANQGSEA, per germline. Stated treatment: oral pan-JAK inhibitor, 5-10 mg twice daily. Peripheral blood samples and lesional scalp punch biopsies were obtained from alopecia areata patients. The sorting of PBMCs gave CD4+ and CD8+ T cells. Following RNA extraction, reverse transcription yielded cDNA that acted as the sequencing template. Repertoires were generated with immunoSEQ multiplex PCR, while TCRdb's copy carries only in-frame clones and drops some. This sample has tens of thousands of clones, with roughly 46% found just once.

Sequenced here: CD8+ T cells sorted from blood, sampled between weeks 36 and 40, from a patient treated with tofacitinib. The origin of this receptor is a human donor with alopecia areata. The rearrangement links TRBV29-1 to TRBJ2-1; TRBD2 agrees at 10 bases. The CDR3 region has the DNA TGCAGCGTTGACCCCTTTACTAGCGGGACCTACAATGAGCAGTTCTTC. This encodes CSVDPFTSGTYNEQFF.